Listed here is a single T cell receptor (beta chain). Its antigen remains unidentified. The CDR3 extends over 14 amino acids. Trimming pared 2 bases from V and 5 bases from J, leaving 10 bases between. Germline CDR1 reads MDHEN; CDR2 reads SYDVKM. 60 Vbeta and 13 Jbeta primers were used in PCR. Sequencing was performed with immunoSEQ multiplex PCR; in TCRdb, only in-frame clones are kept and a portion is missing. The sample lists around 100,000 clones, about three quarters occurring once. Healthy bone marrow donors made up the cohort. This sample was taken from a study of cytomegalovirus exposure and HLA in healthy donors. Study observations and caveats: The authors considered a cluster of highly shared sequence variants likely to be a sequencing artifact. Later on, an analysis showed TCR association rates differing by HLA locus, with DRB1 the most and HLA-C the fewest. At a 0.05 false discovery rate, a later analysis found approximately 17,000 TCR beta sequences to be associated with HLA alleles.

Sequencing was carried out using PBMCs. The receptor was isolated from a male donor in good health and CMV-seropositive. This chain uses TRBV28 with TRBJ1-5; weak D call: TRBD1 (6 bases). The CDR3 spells CASSLGDKYQPQHF. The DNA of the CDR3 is TGTGCCAGCAGTTTAGGGGACAAATATCAGCCCCAGCATTTT.